These 3 T cell receptor beta chains came from one sample sequenced in a study of cytomegalovirus exposure and HLA in healthy donors. The PCR contained 60 Vbeta and 13 Jbeta primers. Sequenced by immunoSEQ multiplex PCR; TCRdb stores in-frame clones only, minus some. The sample lists over 60,000 clones, less than 85% occurring once. The sample taken for sequencing was PBMCs. These receptors all stem from a woman under 40 in good health and CMV-seronegative.

The chain has TRBV6-4 and TRBJ2-1; 7 bases are shared with TRBD1. The ends lost 2 bases at V and 0 bases at J; junction bases unmatched: 7. Looked up from germline, CDR1 is MRHNA and CDR2 is SNTAGT. The CDR3 has 17 residues. Here the CDR3 DNA reads TGTGCCAGCAGTGACCTCCACCGACAGGGCTCCTACAATGAGCAGTTCTTC. Encoded protein: CASSDLHRQGSYNEQFF.

The chain joins TRBV7-8 to TRBJ2-7; D call uncertain. Germline assignment: CDR1 SGHVS and CDR2 FQNEAQ. Trimming removed 1 base at V and 3 bases at J, with 13 bases between. CDR3 length: 15 amino acids. Here the CDR3 DNA reads TGTGCCAGCAGCTTAGTGGCAATATCAAACTACGAGCAGTACTTC. Translation: CASSLVAISNYEQYF.

The chain couples TRBV11-3 to TRBJ2-3; TRBD1 matches 7 bases. Germline V gene sequence: CDR1 SGHNT, CDR2 YENEEA. The CDR3 extends over 18 amino acids. The V segment lost 1 base and the J segment 0 bases; nucleotides outside the gene matches: 10. The CDR3 spells CASSLGTGAYISTDTQYF. CDR3 sequence (DNA): TGTGCCAGCAGCTTAGGGACAGGCGCCTATATTAGCACAGATACGCAGTATTTT.